Presented here are 5 T cell receptor beta chains from one specimen sequenced in a study of blood T cell repertoires in COVID-19. Only in-frame clones appear in the TCRdb table, and some are missing; sequencing was by immunoSEQ multiplex PCR. The sample has around 81,000 clones, roughly 80% seen once. The sample comprised peripheral blood. These receptor sequences come from a man between 45 and 60 years old with acute or convalescent COVID-19.

The CDR3 sequence: CASSLQGWGNSPLHF. The DNA for the CDR3 is TGTGCCAGCAGTCTACAGGGCTGGGGGAATTCACCCCTCCACTTT. The chain uses TRBV27 and TRBJ1-6; possible D gene TRBD1, 6 bases. The ends were cut back, 5 bases at V and 7 bases at J, with 15 bases in the middle. The CDR3 length is 15 residues. Germline CDR1 is MNHEY and CDR2 is SMNVEV (reference sequence).

This clone was found once. The chain uses TRBV27 and TRBJ2-5; 11 positions match TRBD2. CDR3 length equals 15 residues. Germline CDR1 reads MNHEY; CDR2 reads SMNVEV (reference sequence). Unmatched junction bases numbered 8, after V lost 6 bases and J lost 5 bases. CDR3 sequence reads: CASSSYTSGGETQYF. As DNA, the CDR3 is TGTGCCAGCAGCAGCTATACTAGCGGGGGTGAGACCCAGTACTTC.

This chain connects TRBV29-1 to TRBJ1-4, with TRBD1 matching over 11 bases. The germline gives CDR1 SQVTM, CDR2 ANQGSEA. V trimming: 6 bases; J trimming: 0 bases; junction bases outside the gene matches: 0. This CDR3 contains 14 residues. As DNA, the CDR3 is TGCAGCGTGGGACAGGGGGCAACTAATGAAAAACTGTTTTTT. Translating gives CSVGQGATNEKLFF.

CDR3: CSGQIRGRLQETQYF. CDR3 DNA sequence: TGCAGCGGTCAAATCAGGGGAAGGCTCCAAGAGACCCAGTACTTC. The rearrangement uses TRBV29-1 and TRBJ2-5, with D tentatively TRBD1 (6 bases). The CDR3 extends over 15 amino acids. Per germline, CDR1 SQVTM and CDR2 ANQGSEA. Trimming cost V 7 bases and J 1 base, with 19 bases left between them.

V gene TRBV9 combines with J gene TRBJ2-2, with 9 bases identical to TRBD2. CDR3 length: 15 amino acids. V shed 4 bases and J 2 bases; nucleotides not matched to a gene: 3. Germline CDR1 is SGDLS and CDR2 is YYNGEE. The CDR3 loop is CASSISGSNTGELFF. The CDR3 nucleotides read TGTGCCAGCAGCATTAGCGGGAGTAACACCGGGGAGCTGTTTTTT.